This entry is about one T cell receptor (beta chain). Its matching antigen is unknown. It was into CD45RA+ naive and CD45RA-negative memory subsets that the CD4+ cells were split. The record originates from a study of shared clonotypes between healthy human individuals. TCRdb's table, derived via immunoSEQ multiplex PCR, lists solely in-frame clones and lacks some. Of 2 million to 3 million clones listed, around nine tenths are singletons. Whole-study results and caveats: The rarefaction results pointed to incomplete sorted-subset sequencing despite large depth.

Source material: naive CD4+ T cells sorted from blood. Subset in this sample: CD45RA+ positively selected. This TCR came from a young man in good health.

The chain's CDR3 is CASSTRDLRKYSPLHF. DNA for the CDR3: TGTGCCAGTAGTACACGGGACTTGAGGAAGTACTCACCCCTCCACTTT. J is TRBJ1-6 and V is TRBV19; TRBD1 is a possible D gene (5 bases). The CDR3 extends over 16 amino acids. V lost 4 bases to trimming and J lost 10 bases, with 20 bases between them. Germline CDR1 is LNHDA and CDR2 is SQIVND (reference sequence). Full variable domain (missing parts from reference TRBV19 and TRBJ1-6): DGGITQSPKYLFRKEGQNVTLSCEQNLNHDAMYWYRQDPGQGLRLIYYSQIVNDFQKGDIAEGYSVSREKKESFPLTVTSAQKNPTAFYLCASSTRDLRKYSPLHFGNGTRLTVT.